Listed below are T cell receptor beta chains from one sample, sequenced in a study of T cells after posttransplantation cyclophosphamide. TCRdb's table, derived via immunoSEQ multiplex PCR, lists solely in-frame clones and lacks some. Singletons are absent from the sample, which has 15,000 or so clones. Here the sequenced sample was PBMCs, taken after allogeneic stem cell transplant with posttransplant cyclophosphamide. The receptors come from a female patient aged 40 to 50 who received an allogeneic stem cell transplant from an unrelated donor, was CMV-positive, and had acute GVHD only. Some T cells may be graft donor cells. CDR3s include the opening cysteine and the closing phenylalanine or tryptophan.

V gene | CDR3 protein
TRBV5-1 | CASGIRTGLNTEAFF
TRBV5-5 | CASSLSGSNSPLHF
TRBV5-3 | CARSRGTGIPGELFF
TRBV5-4 | CASSEQGINTGELFF
TRBV15 | CATSRDGYNEQFF
TRBV19 | CASSITPPSSGSLWTQYF
TRBV7-9 | CASSAWTVFNEQFF
TRBV19 | CASSSGNTEAFF
TRBV7-8 | CASSRDTPQETQYF
TRBV11-3 | CASSSGLAGGNTGELFF
TRBV15 | CATSRVGAQPQHF
TRBV4-2 | CASSQAGGLKRSEAFF